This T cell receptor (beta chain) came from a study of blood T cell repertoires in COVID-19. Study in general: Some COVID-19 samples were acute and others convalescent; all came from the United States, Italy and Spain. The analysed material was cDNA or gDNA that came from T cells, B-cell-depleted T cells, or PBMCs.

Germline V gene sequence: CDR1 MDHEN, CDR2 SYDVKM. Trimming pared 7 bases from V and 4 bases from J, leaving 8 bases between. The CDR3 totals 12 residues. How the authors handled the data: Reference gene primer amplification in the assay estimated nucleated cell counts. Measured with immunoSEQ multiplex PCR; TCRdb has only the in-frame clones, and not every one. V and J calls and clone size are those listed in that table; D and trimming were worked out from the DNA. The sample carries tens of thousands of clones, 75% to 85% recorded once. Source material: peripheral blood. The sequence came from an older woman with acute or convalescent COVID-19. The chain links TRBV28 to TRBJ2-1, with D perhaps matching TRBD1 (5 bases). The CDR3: CASIQGYNEQFF. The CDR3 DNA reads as TGTGCCAGCATCCAGGGTTACAATGAGCAGTTCTTC.